This TCR beta chain originates from a study of T-cell reconstitution after alpha-beta-depleted transplantation in children (dated by TCRdb to about 2016). General notes on the study: T-cell immune reconstitution after TCRalphabeta/CD19-depleted allogeneic hematopoietic cell transplantation in children was quantitatively tracked in the study by means of TCR repertoire profiling. Broad study findings and their caveats: In some patients, the high TCRbeta diversity seen at day 60 was put down to recipient T cells and intrathymic progenitors that had survived conditioning. The apparently early alphabetaT-cell count recovery about two months after transplant was reportedly dependent on only several hundred rapidly expanded clones derived from non-depleted graft cells. The frequencies of hyperexpanded clones fell over the following months, and after one year, T-cell counts and TCRbeta diversity were mostly attributed to newly produced T cells.

Library prep was done by PCR. Instrument used: Illumina HiSeq 2500. TCR libraries were prepared with molecular barcoding, using unique molecular identifiers to normalize TCRbeta repertoire quantification. TCRdb handled the public reads itself, with Q25 trimming in fastp and clone calling in MiXCR, and kept productive beta chains. Identical CDR3 protein sequences are pooled into one entry, listed with their most common genes and DNA. The sample contains around 180,000 distinct CDR3 sequences, 11% of them found a single time. Jointly, the top ten make up around 13% of the sample. CDR3 length: 14 amino acids, cysteine to phenylalanine. Only CDR3 DNA remains: 42 bases, in frame from the first base. The germline V gene (reference sequence) gives CDR1 as DFQATT and CDR2 as SNEGSKA. Clipping removes 3 bases from V and 4 bases from J, with 7 as the unmatched junction base count. This clonotype was seen many times. Its target antigen remains unknown. The record has no base qualities; no much larger clone is one base away.

The sample's treatment or condition, from its label and the paper: allogeneic hematopoietic cell transplantation with graft depleted of TCRalphabeta T cells and CD19 B cells. TCRalphabeta/CD19-depleted allogeneic hematopoietic cell grafts were given to the transplant recipients, all of whom were children. This receptor was taken from a boy between 2 and 15 years old with acute myeloid leukemia, due to receive a stem cell transplant. The sequences come from PBMCs, collected before TCRalphabeta/CD19-depleted stem cell transplant. This sequence uses TRBV20-1 and TRBJ2-5, and TRBD1 aligns with 8 junction nucleotides. The CDR3 protein: CSASQGARGETQYF. The DNA sequence is TGCAGTGCTAGTCAGGGGGCGCGTGGAGAGACCCAGTACTTC.